The clone carrying this TCR beta chain showed up many times. Its antigen remains unknown. The sequenced fragment ends 3 residues before the CDR3 boundary, so the rest is inferred from the germline J gene. Control and CVID samples contributed equal amounts of genomic DNA. Only in-frame clones appear in the TCRdb table, and some are missing; sequencing was by immunoSEQ multiplex PCR. The sample yields approximately 57,000 clones, without any singletons. These data originate in a study of T cell clonality in common variable immunodeficiency. Overall study findings and caveats: Fewer deletions and N-nucleotide insertions were reportedly seen in common variable immunodeficiency TCR beta sequences.

The CDR3 is 13 amino acids. Germline CDR1 is SGHRS and CDR2 is YFSETQ. V lost 0 bases, J lost 7 bases, and 7 bases lay in between. The sequence was collected from a person aged 18-69 years in good health. Sample: peripheral blood mononuclear cells. The chain joins TRBV5-1 to TRBJ2-2; D gene ambiguous. The part of the CDR3 DNA that was read is TGCGCCAGCAGCTTGGAAGGGCACGGGGAG. As protein: CASSLEGHGE. The whole CDR3 reads CASSLEGHGELFF.